One and the same sample provided the 31 T cell receptor beta chains below, sequenced in a study of cytomegalovirus exposure and HLA in healthy donors. The PCR contained 60 Vbeta and 13 Jbeta primers. This table comes from immunoSEQ multiplex PCR, and its TCRdb copy is limited to in-frame clones, with some not included. The repertoire holds some 170,000 clones, with around 86% as singletons. The sample comprised PBMCs. All receptors come from a man aged 45 to 65 in good health and CMV-seropositive.

V gene TRBV11-2 combines with J gene TRBJ2-5, with 8 bases matching TRBD1. The length of the CDR3 is 17 residues. The junction had 15 bases not matched to a gene; V was cut back by 4 bases and J by 5 bases. Per germline, CDR1 SGHAT and CDR2 FQNNGV. The CDR3 nucleotides read TGTGCCAGCAGCTCATGGGTCCTGACAGGGGTTGGGGAGACCCAGTACTTC. Translated: CASSSWVLTGVGETQYF.

The table lists this clone with a count of one. The chain has TRBV4-2 and TRBJ1-5; D not resolved. The CDR3 is 15 residues long. The V gene's germline CDR1 is LGHNA and CDR2 YNFKEQ. The V end lost 0 bases, the J end lost 4 bases, and 10 bases lay between the germline ends. The CDR3 coding sequence is TGTGCCAGCAGCCAAGAATTGTCGGGGAATCAGCCCCAGCATTTT. It yields the protein CASSQELSGNQPQHF.

The chain is built from TRBV11-2 and TRBJ2-1; D perhaps matches TRBD2 (6 bases). Germline values: CDR1 SGHAT, CDR2 FQNNGV. The CDR3 sequence is 12 residues long. The V gene lost 6 bases and the J gene lost 6 bases, with 9 bases spanning the gap. The CDR3 DNA reads TGTGCCAGCAGGACCGGGGGCAATGAGCAGTTCTTC. Translated, it gives CASRTGGNEQFF. The full variable domain, its missing parts supplied by reference TRBV11-2 and TRBJ2-1, is EAGVAQSPRYKIIEKRQSVAFWCNPISGHATLYWYQQILGQGPKLLIQFQNNGVVDDSQLPKDRFSAERLKGVDSTLKIQPAKLEDSAVYLCASRTGGNEQFFGPGTRLTVL.

Only a few counts were recorded for this clone. V usage is TRBV4-1 and J usage is TRBJ1-1; D is unresolved. Trimming removed 3 bases from V and 2 bases from J, with 25 bases in between. The CDR3 is made up of 19 amino acids. The germline V gene encodes CDR1 MGHRA and CDR2 YSYEKL. CDR3 protein: CASSQVKIAVGPTNTEAFF. The CDR3 region has the DNA TGCGCCAGCAGCCAGGTAAAGATAGCGGTCGGTCCTACAAACACTGAAGCTTTCTTT.

V gene TRBV7-3 combines with J gene TRBJ2-7; the D is unclear. Germline V gene lookup returns CDR1 SGHTA and CDR2 FQGTGA. Trimming took 5 bases from V and 5 from J, leaving 19 bases between them. The CDR3 spans 15 residues. For the CDR3, the DNA is TGTGCCAGCAGCCCTCGGGTTGCAGATTATGACGAGCAGTACTTC. This translates into CASSPRVADYDEQYF.

This rearrangement joins TRBV5-1 to TRBJ2-7; 11 nucleotides line up with TRBD2. The germline V gene has CDR1 SGHRS and CDR2 YFSETQ. V lost 2 bases and J lost 3; bases outside the gene matches: 1. CDR3 size: 14 residues. As DNA, the CDR3 is TGCGCCAGCAGCTTCGGACTAGCGGGCTACGAGCAGTACTTC. This translates into CASSFGLAGYEQYF. The full variable domain, completed using reference TRBV5-1 and TRBJ2-7, is KAGVTQTPRYLIKTRGQQVTLSCSPISGHRSVSWYQQTPGQGLQFLFEYFSETQRNKGNFPGRFSGRQFSNSRSEMNVSTLELGDSALYLCASSFGLAGYEQYFGPGTRLTVT.

The CDR3 protein is CASSGDRGTEAFF. Written as DNA, the CDR3 is TGTGCCAGCAGCGGGGACAGGGGCACTGAAGCTTTCTTT. The rearrangement links TRBV7-3 to TRBJ1-1; 10 bases fit TRBD1. The CDR3 runs to 13 residues. The germline V gene encodes CDR1 SGHTA and CDR2 FQGTGA. The V segment lost 5 bases and the J segment 4 bases; nucleotides outside the gene matches: 1.

Regarding this clone: One junction end disagrees with the germline gene, perhaps due to a read error. This rearrangement joins TRBV7-9 to TRBJ2-7; 7 bases are a match to TRBD2. CDR3 length: 16 amino acids. Germline CDR1 and CDR2: SEHNR and FQNEAQ (reference sequence). CDR3 amino acids: CSSSPGEGLNSYEQYF. The CDR3 DNA follows: TGTTCCAGCAGCCCTGGAGAGGGACTAAACTCCTACGAGCAGTACTTC.

DNA for the CDR3: TGTGCCAGCAGTGAAGCGCTTAGGAGCACTGAAGCTTTCTTT. Residues: CASSEALRSTEAFF. The chain employs TRBV2 and TRBJ1-1; D is undetermined. The germline V gene has CDR1 SNHLY and CDR2 FYNNEI. The CDR3 has 14 residues. Trimming shortened V by 0 bases and J by 4 bases, and 9 bases separated the two germline ends.

This clone was observed once. The CDR3, as DNA: TGTGCCAGCAGCGGAGCGGGGGGGCAGGGCACAGATACGCAGTATTTT. This codes for CASSGAGGQGTDTQYF. The genes are TRBV9 and TRBJ2-3; 10 nucleotides agree with TRBD2. Germline V lookup: CDR1 SGDLS, CDR2 YYNGEE. The CDR3 is made up of 16 amino acids. Trimming removed 3 bases from V and 1 base from J; junction bases left unmatched: 5.

The chain combines TRBV5-1 with TRBJ2-1; possibly TRBD1 for D (5 bases). V gave up 8 bases and J gave up 4 bases, with 19 bases separating them. The CDR3 contains 15 residues. The V gene's germline CDR1 is SGHRS and CDR2 YFSETQ. CDR3 sequence: CASVLGASMYNEQFF. The CDR3 DNA follows: TGCGCCAGTGTCTTAGGGGCGAGTATGTACAATGAGCAGTTCTTC.

The chain employs TRBV7-9 and TRBJ2-3; 7 bases are a match to TRBD2. There are 18 residues in the CDR3. V lost 1 base to trimming and J lost 5 bases; unmatched junction nucleotides: 15. CDR1 is SEHNR and CDR2 is FQNEAQ in the germline V gene (reference sequence). The CDR3 sequence: CASSLGARLAVPRDTQYF. CDR3 nucleotides: TGTGCCAGCAGCTTAGGGGCCCGGCTAGCGGTGCCAAGAGATACGCAGTATTTT.

The chain employs TRBV5-1 and TRBJ2-7; D is unresolved. The CDR3 sequence is 16 residues long. CDR1 is SGHRS and CDR2 is YFSETQ in the germline V gene. V lost 1 base, J lost 0 bases, and 14 bases lay in between. CDR3 sequence (DNA): TGCGCCAGCAGCTTGAAAGGCTATCCTAGCTCCTACGAGCAGTACTTC. Its protein is CASSLKGYPSSYEQYF.

The genes are TRBV2 and TRBJ1-5; D call uncertain. Between the trimmed V and J ends, which lost 2 bases and 3 bases, there was a span of 8 bases. The CDR3 loop spans 14 amino acids. Looked up from germline, CDR1 is SNHLY and CDR2 is FYNNEI. CDR3 DNA sequence: TGTGCCAGCAGTGAAACACACGACAATCAGCCCCAGCATTTT. This gives the protein CASSETHDNQPQHF.

The rearrangement joins TRBV28 to TRBJ2-4; 9 bases align to TRBD1. This CDR3 has 19 amino acids. Germline V gene sequence: CDR1 MDHEN, CDR2 SYDVKM. J was trimmed by 0 bases and V by 10 bases; bases with no gene match: 19. CDR3 nucleotide sequence: TGTGCCACCGAGAAGCCGGGACAGGGTATTCCACTAGCCAAAAACATTCAGTACTTC. It is translated as CATEKPGQGIPLAKNIQYF.

The gene calls are TRBV11-2 and TRBJ2-5; tentative D call: TRBD1 (6 bases). Germline V gene lookup returns CDR1 SGHAT and CDR2 FQNNGV. The CDR3 contains 13 residues. The germline V and J ends were trimmed by 4 bases and 5 bases, with 11 bases remaining between them. CDR3 sequence reads: CASSSQGQETQYF. As DNA, the CDR3 is TGTGCCAGCAGCTCCCAGGGGCAGGAGACCCAGTACTTC. The whole variable domain, remainder taken from reference TRBV11-2 and TRBJ2-5, is EAGVAQSPRYKIIEKRQSVAFWCNPISGHATLYWYQQILGQGPKLLIQFQNNGVVDDSQLPKDRFSAERLKGVDSTLKIQPAKLEDSAVYLCASSSQGQETQYFGPGTRLLVL.

The rearrangement links TRBV7-9 to TRBJ1-2, with 11 bases that match TRBD1. Germline assignment: CDR1 SEHNR and CDR2 FQNEAQ (reference sequence). This CDR3 has 13 residues. V shed 5 bases and J 7 bases; nucleotides not matched to a gene: 3. In DNA form, the CDR3 reads TGTGCCAGCAGCGAGGACAGGGGGCCTGGCTACACCTTC. Translation gives CASSEDRGPGYTF.

CDR3 in amino acids: CASSPGLGRRSEAFF. The DNA for the CDR3 is TGTGCCAGCAGCCCAGGGCTGGGGCGCAGGTCTGAAGCTTTCTTT. The V call is TRBV7-2, the J call TRBJ1-1; weak D call: TRBD1 (5 bases). Germline CDR1 reads SGHTA; CDR2 reads FQGNSA. Deletions cut 5 bases from V and 6 bases from J, with 19 bases between. This CDR3 has 15 residues. The whole variable domain, filled in from reference TRBV7-2 and TRBJ1-1, reads GAGVSQSPSNKVTEKGKDVELRCDPISGHTALYWYRQSLGQGLEFLIYFQGNSAPDKSGLPSDRFSAERTGGSVSTLTIQRTQQEDSAVYLCASSPGLGRRSEAFFGQGTRLTVV.

The chain joins TRBV5-1 to TRBJ2-7, with 7 bases that match TRBD1. Germline CDR1 reads SGHRS; CDR2 reads YFSETQ. The length of the CDR3 is 15 residues. The V gene end was trimmed by 2 bases and the J gene end by 2 bases; junction bases not matched to a gene: 7. Here the CDR3 DNA reads TGCGCCAGCAGCTTAGTGGGACAGCAAACCTACGAGCAGTACTTC. The encoded protein is CASSLVGQQTYEQYF. The whole variable domain, filled in from reference TRBV5-1 and TRBJ2-7, reads KAGVTQTPRYLIKTRGQQVTLSCSPISGHRSVSWYQQTPGQGLQFLFEYFSETQRNKGNFPGRFSGRQFSNSRSEMNVSTLELGDSALYLCASSLVGQQTYEQYFGPGTRLTVT.

V gene TRBV19 combines with J gene TRBJ1-5; the D gene is possibly TRBD1 (6 bases). Looked up from germline, CDR1 is LNHDA and CDR2 is SQIVND (reference sequence). The CDR3 is 16 amino acids. Trimming stripped 7 bases from V and 4 bases from J, with 20 bases between. CDR3 bases: TGTGCCAGTACCGCCAGACCGGGACACGTTAATCAGCCCCAGCATTTT. It codes for CASTARPGHVNQPQHF.

The chain employs TRBV7-9 and TRBJ2-1; 10 nucleotides align to TRBD1. Germline CDR1 and CDR2: SEHNR and FQNEAQ (reference sequence). The CDR3 has 17 amino acids. The trim removed 5 bases at V and 3 bases at J, leaving 10 bases unmatched. The CDR3 region is CASSGGTGAGFYNEQFF. CDR3 in DNA: TGTGCCAGCAGCGGGGGGACAGGGGCGGGGTTCTACAATGAGCAGTTCTTC. The whole variable domain, remainder taken from reference TRBV7-9 and TRBJ2-1, is DTGVSQNPRHKITKRGQNVTFRCDPISEHNRLYWYRQTLGQGPEFLTYFQNEAQLEKSRLLSDRFSAERPKGSFSTLEIQRTEQGDSAMYLCASSGGTGAGFYNEQFFGPGTRLTVL.

This clone was seen a single time. This chain uses TRBV30 with TRBJ1-1; D not resolved. Trimming removed 2 bases from V and 6 bases from J, with 13 bases in between. The CDR3 runs 13 residues. Germline lookup yields CDR1 GTSNPN and CDR2 SVGIG (reference sequence). CDR3 in amino acids: CAWSFPGLAEAFF. Written as DNA, the CDR3 is TGTGCCTGGAGTTTTCCTGGACTCGCTGAAGCTTTCTTT.

V is TRBV5-6 and J is TRBJ1-2, with D perhaps matching TRBD1 (5 bases). V was trimmed by 0 bases and J by 5 bases, leaving 11 bases between them. The CDR3 loop spans 14 amino acids. The germline V gene encodes CDR1 SGHDT and CDR2 YYEEEE. This chain's CDR3 is CASSLEGTRYGYTF. CDR3 nucleotides: TGTGCCAGCAGCTTGGAAGGGACTCGGTATGGCTACACCTTC.

The chain links TRBV9 to TRBJ1-5; TRBD1 aligns across 9 bases. Trimming took 7 bases from V and 0 from J; bases not matched to a gene: 5. CDR1 is SGDLS, CDR2 YYNGEE, per germline. The CDR3 loop spans 15 amino acids. In nucleotides, the CDR3 is TGTGCCAGCGGGACAGGGATAGGTAGCAATCAGCCCCAGCATTTT. This encodes CASGTGIGSNQPQHF.

This clone has only one observation. The DNA for the CDR3 is TGCAGCGTCGTCGGGACTAGCGGGGCTCTGGGGGTAATAGATACGCAGTATTTT. It yields the protein CSVVGTSGALGVIDTQYF. The chain carries TRBV29-1 and TRBJ2-3; 13 bases map to TRBD2. The V and J ends lost 6 bases and 5 bases, in that order; junction bases with no gene match: 17. From germline, CDR1 is SQVTM and CDR2 ANQGSEA. There are 18 residues in the CDR3.

This clone has only one observation. The chain employs TRBV5-1 and TRBJ2-5; 9 bases fit TRBD1. The CDR3 length is 16 residues. V gave up 4 bases and J gave up 0 bases; unmatched junction bases: 7. Germline assignment: CDR1 SGHRS and CDR2 YFSETQ. CDR3 amino acids: CASSPRTGDYQETQYF. The CDR3 region has the DNA TGCGCCAGCAGCCCTCGGACAGGGGACTACCAAGAGACCCAGTACTTC.

This clone showed up just a few times. The rearrangement links TRBV27 to TRBJ2-1, with 13 bases matching TRBD2. The CDR3 loop spans 15 amino acids. J lost 6 bases, V lost 6 bases, and 5 bases had no gene match. The germline gives CDR1 MNHEY, CDR2 SMNVEV (reference sequence). In nucleotides, the CDR3 is TGTGCCAGCAGCCCGGGACTAGCGGGGATCAATGAGCAGTTCTTC. It translates to CASSPGLAGINEQFF.

This chain uses TRBV23-1 with TRBJ1-1; 8 positions agree with TRBD1. TRBV23-1 is placed among ORFs of uncertain function. This CDR3 has 16 residues. V trimming: 4 bases; J trimming: 5 bases; junction bases outside the gene matches: 12. The CDR3, as DNA: TGCGCCAGCAGTCTCGGGCCCCAGGGGGCGTGTACTGAAGCTTTCTTT. Its protein is CASSLGPQGACTEAFF.

The chain employs TRBV5-1 and TRBJ2-2, with 7 bases identical to TRBD1. Germline V lookup: CDR1 SGHRS, CDR2 YFSETQ. This CDR3 has 15 amino acids. V lost 5 bases, J lost 4 bases, and 8 bases stayed unmatched. CDR3 DNA sequence: TGCGCCAGCAGTACCGCCGGGACAGCCACCGGGGAGCTGTTTTTT. Encoded protein: CASSTAGTATGELFF.

Regarding this clone: At one end, the junction sequence differs from germline, possibly due to a read error. This chain uses TRBV7-9 with TRBJ2-5; TRBD1 is a possible D gene (5 bases). Germline V gene sequence: CDR1 SEHNR, CDR2 FQNEAQ (reference sequence). The length of the CDR3 is 15 residues. The CDR3 sequence is CSSSFPTEIEETQYF. CDR3 nucleotides: TGTTCCAGCAGCTTTCCGACAGAAATTGAAGAGACCCAGTACTTC.

This clone was detected only a few times. The J gene is TRBJ2-4, the V gene TRBV4-2; TRBD2 matches at 10 bases. The trim removed 0 bases at V and 6 bases at J, leaving 11 bases unmatched. This CDR3 region has 18 residues. In germline, CDR1 is LGHNA, CDR2 YNFKEQ. CDR3 protein: CASSQEPSGRGGVNIQYF. The CDR3 DNA follows: TGTGCCAGCAGCCAAGAGCCTAGCGGGAGAGGCGGGGTAAACATTCAGTACTTC.